This entry lists 27 T cell receptor beta chains sequenced from one sample in a study of T cell repertoires in cytomegalovirus infection. TCRdb re-analysed the reads in MiXCR, keeping a single row per CDR3 protein. The data show under 200,000 distinct CDR3 sequences, 17% seen once. The sequenced material came from CD8+ T cells from PBMCs. Receptors were obtained from a human donor in good health (CMV status not recorded). Some clones in this sample may be carry-over from other donors' samples.

The table lists this clonotype with a few counts. This CDR3 is CASSHLTSRNEQFF. CDR3 coding DNA: TGTGCCAGCAGCCATCTTACTAGCCGGAATGAGCAGTTCTTC. V is TRBV7-6 and J is TRBJ2-1, with D perhaps TRBD2 (6 bases). The CDR3 extends over 14 amino acids. Germline V gene data show CDR1 as SGHVS and CDR2 as FNYEAQ. With 5 bases removed from V and 7 bases from J, the gap between germline ends came to 15 bases.

By sample fraction, this clonotype is hyperexpanded. The chain is built from TRBV28 and TRBJ1-1; D remains ambiguous. The length of the CDR3 is 13 residues. Germline assignment: CDR1 MDHEN and CDR2 SYDVKM. V lost 3 bases and J 2 bases, leaving 7 bases between the germline ends. The CDR3 nucleotides are TGTGCCAGCAGTTTGTACACAAACACTGAAGCTTTCTTT. It is translated as CASSLYTNTEAFF.

The J gene is TRBJ2-7, the V gene TRBV6-2 or TRBV6-3, with D possibly TRBD2 on 6 matching bases. Germline lookup yields CDR1 MNHEY and CDR2 SVGEGT. V dropped 2 bases and J dropped 3 bases, with 8 bases sitting between them. This CDR3 region has 13 residues. The CDR3 loop reads CASSYGEVYEQYF. The CDR3 coding sequence is TGTGCCAGCAGTTACGGGGAGGTCTACGAGCAGTACTTC.

The V gene is TRBV20-1, the J gene TRBJ2-7, with D perhaps TRBD2 (5 bases). V was cut by 0 bases and J by 3 bases, with 15 bases left in between. CDR1 DFQATT and CDR2 SNEGSKA come from the germline V gene (reference sequence). This CDR3 is built from 15 residues. The chain's CDR3 is CSARDVRESGYEQYF. CDR3 coding DNA: TGCAGTGCTAGAGATGTCCGGGAAAGTGGCTACGAGCAGTACTTC.

This clonotype appeared a few times. The chain uses TRBV29-1 and TRBJ2-7; 7 nucleotides line up with TRBD1. The germline V gene encodes CDR1 SQVTM and CDR2 ANQGSEA. V lost 3 bases, J lost 4 bases, and 3 bases stayed unmatched. CDR3 length: 12 amino acids. CDR3 region: CSVETGRYEQYF. As DNA, the CDR3 is TGCAGCGTTGAGACAGGGCGGTACGAGCAGTACTTC.

This chain uses TRBV7-9 with TRBJ2-1, with 7 bases lining up with TRBD1. Germline V gene lookup returns CDR1 SEHNR and CDR2 FQNEAQ (reference sequence). V was clipped by 7 bases and J by 7 bases; unmatched bases: 16. The CDR3 has 16 residues. CDR3: CASIATTGLVSNEQFF. The CDR3 DNA follows: TGTGCCAGCATCGCCACGACAGGGTTGGTATCAAATGAGCAGTTCTTC.

A few counts support this clonotype. V and J are TRBV7-9 and TRBJ1-2, with D perhaps TRBD1 (6 bases). The CDR3 spans 16 residues. Per the germline V gene, CDR1 is SEHNR and CDR2 is FQNEAQ (reference sequence). V shed 1 base and J shed 6 bases, with 18 bases lying between them. The CDR3 bases are TGTGCCAGCAGCTTAGGATCCCGGGGGGCCGTCAATGGCTACACCTTC. As protein: CASSLGSRGAVNGYTF.

The rearrangement joins TRBV27 to TRBJ2-7, with D possibly being TRBD2 (7 bases). This CDR3 has 15 residues. Germline CDR1 reads MNHEY; CDR2 reads SMNVEV (reference sequence). Trimming removed 5 bases at V and 2 bases at J, with 16 bases between. The CDR3 is CASSPSPGGAYEQYF. CDR3 DNA sequence: TGTGCCAGCAGTCCAAGTCCGGGGGGCGCCTACGAGCAGTACTTC.

This clonotype came up a few times. The rearrangement links TRBV27 to TRBJ1-6, with a weak D call TRBD1 (6 bases). The CDR3 length is 16 residues. CDR1 is MNHEY, CDR2 SMNVEV, per germline (reference sequence). The ends were cut back, 2 bases at V and 14 bases at J, with 22 bases in the middle. In DNA, the CDR3 is TGTGCCAGCAGTTTAGGGCCCGACAGGACCGTGAGGGCCCTCCACTTT. Protein sequence: CASSLGPDRTVRALHF.

This clonotype was seen more than once but under ten times. The chain is built from TRBV12-3 or TRBV12-4 and TRBJ1-5; TRBD1 aligns across 8 bases. The junction had 3 bases not matched to a gene; V was cut back by 6 bases and J by 2 bases. The CDR3 is 14 amino acids. The CDR3 region is CASRGQGGNQPQHF. CDR3 DNA sequence: TGTGCCAGCAGAGGACAGGGCGGCAATCAGCCCCAGCATTTT.

This chain uses TRBV6-2 or TRBV6-3 with TRBJ2-1, with 10 bases identical to TRBD1. V lost 4 bases to trimming and J lost 4 bases; unmatched junction nucleotides: 16. CDR1 and CDR2 from the germline V gene are MNHEY and SVGEGT. The CDR3 length is 19 residues. The CDR3 nucleotides read TGTGCCAGCAGTTCCGAGGTCGGGACAGGGGACCCCCTGTACAATGAGCAGTTCTTC. This codes for CASSSEVGTGDPLYNEQFF.

This clonotype appeared a few times. The chain is built from TRBV7-2 and TRBJ2-5; 8 bases align to TRBD2. Germline V CDR1 and CDR2: SGHTA, FQGNSA. The CDR3 runs 17 residues. V trimming: 5 bases; J trimming: 1 base; junction bases outside the gene matches: 12. The CDR3 loop reads CASSQARGLAFQETQYF. DNA of the CDR3: TGTGCCAGCAGCCAGGCCCGTGGACTAGCCTTCCAAGAGACCCAGTACTTC.

The table lists this clonotype with a few counts. A read error may account for a junction end that differs from germline. V usage is TRBV6-2 or TRBV6-3 and J usage is TRBJ1-1; 8 bases fit TRBD1. CDR1 is MNHEY, CDR2 SVGEGT, per germline. The CDR3 consists of 13 residues. The CDR3 sequence is CASSYSTGQDGSF. CDR3 nucleotide sequence: TGTGCCAGCAGTTACTCGACGGGACAGGACGGCTCATTT.

This clonotype was counted a few times. The rearrangement uses TRBV20-1 and TRBJ1-1; 11 bases line up with TRBD1. V was clipped by 5 bases and J by 4 bases; unmatched bases: 9. The germline CDR1 and CDR2 sequences are DFQATT and SNEGSKA (reference sequence). CDR3 length: 15 amino acids. The DNA of the CDR3 is TGCAGTGCTTCATCGGGACAGGGGGTCAGCACTGAAGCTTTCTTT. It yields the protein CSASSGQGVSTEAFF.

Only a few counts were recorded for this clonotype. V usage is TRBV28 and J usage is TRBJ2-3; D remains unclear. The CDR3 is 14 residues long. The V gene lost 5 bases and the J gene lost 2 bases, with 11 bases spanning the gap. The V gene's germline CDR1 is MDHEN and CDR2 SYDVKM. The CDR3 sequence: CASSPDSVTDTQYF. In nucleotides, the CDR3 is TGTGCCAGCAGTCCCGACTCGGTCACAGATACGCAGTATTTT.

V is TRBV7-6 and J is TRBJ2-7; 7 bases agree with TRBD2. This CDR3 comprises 12 residues. Germline V gives CDR1 SGHVS, CDR2 FNYEAQ. The CDR3 loop is CAEGGGSYEQYF. CDR3 coding DNA: TGTGCGGAAGGCGGGGGCTCCTACGAGCAGTACTTC.

This clonotype was recorded at least ten times. CDR3 DNA: TGTGCCAGCAGCGACGGAACAGGGTCACGCCGGGATACGCAGTATTTT. Translated, it gives CASSDGTGSRRDTQYF. The V and J genes are TRBV7-9 and TRBJ2-3; maybe TRBD1 (6 bases). Germline assignment: CDR1 SEHNR and CDR2 FQNEAQ (reference sequence). CDR3 size: 16 residues. The V end lost 5 bases, the J end lost 6 bases, and 21 bases lay between the germline ends. Complete variable domain (other parts from reference TRBV7-9 and TRBJ2-3): DTGVSQNPRHKITKRGQNVTFRCDPISEHNRLYWYRQTLGQGPEFLTYFQNEAQLEKSRLLSDRFSAERPKGSFSTLEIQRTEQGDSAMYLCASSDGTGSRRDTQYFGPGTRLTVL.

The sample holds a few counts of this clonotype. V is TRBV7-6 and J is TRBJ1-2; TRBD1 might be the D (5 bases). V lost 5 bases, J lost 6 bases, and 13 bases lay in between. This CDR3 is built from 13 residues. The germline gives CDR1 SGHVS, CDR2 FNYEAQ. The CDR3 DNA sequence: TGTGCCAGCAGCACCCGGGGCCTTGATGGCTACACCTTC. Translation: CASSTRGLDGYTF.

This clonotype was counted only a few times. The CDR3 DNA is TGTGCCAGCAGTTTAGGGGTTCAAGATGAGCAGTTCTTC. Its protein product is CASSLGVQDEQFF. V and J are TRBV27 and TRBJ2-1; D uncertain. The ends were cut back, 2 bases at V and 8 bases at J, with 10 bases in the middle. Germline V lookup: CDR1 MNHEY, CDR2 SMNVEV (reference sequence). The CDR3 is made up of 13 amino acids.

The CDR3 here is CASSLLRDNDHYEQYF. In DNA, the CDR3 is TGTGCCAGCAGCCTCCTCCGAGACAACGATCACTACGAGCAGTACTTC. V and J are TRBV11-3 and TRBJ2-7; D is ambiguous. Germline CDR1 and CDR2: SGHNT and YENEEA. This CDR3 region has 16 residues. With 5 bases removed from V and 3 bases from J, the gap between germline ends came to 20 bases. Drawing the rest from reference TRBV11-3 and TRBJ2-7, the complete variable domain is EAGVVQSPRYKIIEKKQPVAFWCNPISGHNTLYWYLQNLGQGPELLIRYENEEAVDDSQLPKDRFSAERLKGVDSTLKIQPAELGDSAVYLCASSLLRDNDHYEQYFGPGTRLTVT.

This rearrangement joins TRBV7-2 to TRBJ2-7, with 14 bases matching TRBD2. Germline values: CDR1 SGHTA, CDR2 FQGNSA. The CDR3 runs 17 residues. J was trimmed by 5 bases and V by 4 bases; bases with no gene match: 10. CDR3 in DNA: TGTGCCAGCAGCTACCCCGGGACTAGCGGGGGCGGGAACGAGCAGTACTTC. Protein sequence: CASSYPGTSGGGNEQYF.

This clonotype was seen only a few times. The chain employs TRBV6-2 or TRBV6-3 and TRBJ1-1; weak D call: TRBD1 (5 bases). The V and J ends lost 2 bases and 1 base respectively, with 17 bases between them. The germline gives CDR1 MNHEY, CDR2 SVGEGT. The CDR3 consists of 17 residues. The CDR3 region is CASSYVVGLTPNTEAFF. CDR3 DNA sequence: TGTGCCAGCAGTTACGTTGTGGGGCTGACACCGAACACTGAAGCTTTCTTT.

J is TRBJ2-4 and V is TRBV5-1; perhaps TRBD2 as D (6 bases). V shed 4 bases and J shed 9 bases, with 20 bases lying between them. From germline, CDR1 is SGHRS and CDR2 YFSETQ. The CDR3 runs 15 residues. The CDR3 reads CASSPSEVTAGIQYF. CDR3 nucleotide sequence: TGCGCCAGCAGCCCGAGTGAGGTGACAGCGGGCATTCAGTACTTC.

This clonotype appeared a few times. The chain employs TRBV4-2 and TRBJ1-1; maybe TRBD1 (5 bases). V was shortened by 1 base and J by 4 bases, with 13 bases between the two germline ends. This CDR3 comprises 15 residues. Germline V lookup: CDR1 LGHNA, CDR2 YNFKEQ. The CDR3 loop is CASSQVRETSTEAFF. CDR3 coding DNA: TGTGCCAGCAGCCAAGTCAGGGAAACGAGCACTGAAGCTTTCTTT.

This clonotype was counted at least ten times. The chain carries TRBV7-9 and TRBJ2-7, with 8 bases aligning to TRBD2. CDR3 length: 13 residues. Germline V lookup: CDR1 SEHNR, CDR2 FQNEAQ (reference sequence). V lost 4 bases and J lost 5; bases outside the gene matches: 4. As DNA, the CDR3 is TGTGCCAGCAGCTCACTAGCGGCCGACGAGCAGTACTTC. Its protein is CASSSLAADEQYF.

V gene TRBV25-1 combines with J gene TRBJ2-7; 9 positions agree with TRBD1. Germline values: CDR1 MGHDK, CDR2 SYGVNS. V lost 6 bases, J lost 4 bases, and 13 bases stayed unmatched. The CDR3 contains 16 residues. The CDR3 loop is CASSSGQGARRYEQYF. The CDR3 coding sequence is TGTGCCAGCAGCTCGGGACAGGGAGCAAGAAGATACGAGCAGTACTTC.

This clonotype was seen ten or more times. The V call is TRBV7-2, the J call TRBJ1-2; D ambiguous. CDR1 and CDR2 from the germline V gene are SGHTA and FQGNSA. Trimming took off 5 bases at V and 10 bases at J, with 14 bases between the two ends. There are 12 residues in the CDR3. CDR3 sequence (DNA): TGTGCCAGCAGCGTGCGGTCTAGCGACTACACCTTC. Translation gives CASSVRSSDYTF.